Here is one T cell receptor beta chain with its context. Data came from immunoSEQ multiplex PCR; TCRdb stores just in-frame clones and leaves some out. The repertoire consists of roughly 300,000 clones, with 90% occurring once and the leading ten covering 1% to 1.3%. These data belong to a study of blood T cell repertoires in COVID-19. Germline V gene data show CDR1 as SQVTM and CDR2 as ANQGSEA. V dropped 4 bases and J dropped 7; count of bases not matched to a gene: 10. The CDR3 consists of 14 residues. The gene calls are TRBV29-1 and TRBJ2-3; 8 bases map to TRBD1. The TCR sequence derives from a woman between 25 and 40 years old who had recovered from COVID-19. Sequenced input: PBMCs or T cells enriched from blood (not recorded which). CDR3 amino acids: CSVVTGAGRNTQYF. The CDR3 region has the DNA TGCAGCGTTGTGACAGGGGCGGGCAGGAATACGCAGTATTTT.